This T cell receptor beta chain was sequenced in a study of OX40 agonist ivuxolimab in advanced cancers. The table came from immunoSEQ multiplex PCR; TCRdb's copy has only in-frame clones and leaves some out. Of approximately 60,000 clones listed, 90% to 95% are singletons. The CDR3 is 16 residues long. CDR1 is LGHNA and CDR2 is YSLEER in the germline V gene. J lost 8 bases, V lost 0 bases, and 7 bases had no gene match. This TCR was recovered from an adult with an advanced solid tumor such as melanoma, head and neck, liver or kidney cancer. The specimen comprised CD4+ or CD8+ T cells sorted from blood, sampled in a trial of the OX40 agonist ivuxolimab. The chain links TRBV4-3 to TRBJ1-2; 12 nucleotides align to TRBD1. The CDR3 loop reads CASSQEIGTGGWGYTF. DNA of the CDR3: TGCGCCAGCAGCCAAGAGATCGGGACAGGGGGCTGGGGCTACACCTTC.